The source of this TCR beta chain is a study of T cells in Graves' hyperthyroidism and ophthalmopathy. Researchers amplified the TCR beta CDR3 regions from RNA transcripts. The HTBI primer set was used in a first-round RT-PCR of the TCR CDR3. TCRdb processed the multiplex PCR reads anew with MiXCR; each CDR3 protein has one entry. This repertoire shows hundreds of thousands of distinct CDR3 sequences, approximately 19% found once; its top ten account for about 3.7%. From germline, CDR1 is ENHRY and CDR2 SYGVKD. The CDR3 is 14 amino acids. Trimming removed 4 bases from V and 5 bases from J, with 9 bases in between.

This chain uses TRBV10-3 with TRBJ1-6, with D hard to call. This TCR derives from a woman younger than 30 with Graves' hyperthyroidism. The sequenced sample was blood. For the CDR3, the DNA is TGTGCCATCAGTGTTTCGCAGGATAATTCACCCCTCCACTTT. It yields the protein CAISVSQDNSPLHF.